This T cell receptor beta chain appears in the sequencing data of a study of blood T cell repertoires in COVID-19. Study information: PBMCs, B-cell-depleted T cells, or T cells were the source of the cDNA or gDNA that made up the material.

TCRdb's table, derived via immunoSEQ multiplex PCR, lists solely in-frame clones and lacks some. The table lists about 250,000 clones, 83% of them singletons. Unmatched junction bases numbered 5, after V lost 1 base and J lost 0 bases. CDR1 is SGHRS and CDR2 is YFSETQ in the germline V gene. This CDR3 is 16 amino acids long. The TCR originated in a human donor in a cohort sampled during active COVID-19. V is TRBV5-1 and J is TRBJ2-3, with TRBD1 matching 7 bases. Sequenced sample: peripheral blood. The CDR3 DNA reads as TGCGCCAGCAGCTTGAGAGGGGGCACTAGCACAGATACGCAGTATTTT. As protein: CASSLRGGTSTDTQYF.